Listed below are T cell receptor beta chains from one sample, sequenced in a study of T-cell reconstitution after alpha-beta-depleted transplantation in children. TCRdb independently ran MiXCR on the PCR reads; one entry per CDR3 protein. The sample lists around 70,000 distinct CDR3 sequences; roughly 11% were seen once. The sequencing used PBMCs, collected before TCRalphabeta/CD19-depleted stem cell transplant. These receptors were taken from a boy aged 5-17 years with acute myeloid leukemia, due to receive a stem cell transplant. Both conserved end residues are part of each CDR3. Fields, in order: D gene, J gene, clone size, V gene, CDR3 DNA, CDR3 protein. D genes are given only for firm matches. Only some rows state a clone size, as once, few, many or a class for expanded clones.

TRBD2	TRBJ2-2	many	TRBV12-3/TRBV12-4	TGTGCCAGCAGATACAAACCGGGACTAGCGTCCGGGGAGCTGTTTTTT	CASRYKPGLASGELFF
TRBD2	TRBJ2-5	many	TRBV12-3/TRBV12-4	TGTGCCAGCAGTTGGACTAGCGGGAGCATGGGGACCCAGTACTTC	CASSWTSGSMGTQYF
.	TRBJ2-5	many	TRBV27	TGTGCCAGCAGTACCCAGGGCCCCGTAGAGACCCAGTACTTC	CASSTQGPVETQYF
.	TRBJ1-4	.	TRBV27	TGTGCCAGCAGTCATGGACGGTTAAATGAAAAACTGTTTTTT	CASSHGRLNEKLFF
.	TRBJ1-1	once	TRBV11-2	TGTGCCAGCAGCTCCTCCAGGGAGCAAGCTGAAGCTTTCTTT	CASSSSREQAEAFF
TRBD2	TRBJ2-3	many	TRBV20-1	TGCAGTGCTAGGGCCACTAGCGGGAGGTTTTTAGATACGCAGTATTTT	CSARATSGRFLDTQYF
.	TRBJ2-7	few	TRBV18	TGTGCCAGCTCACCGCGACAGGTTAGCGACGAGCAGTACTTC	CASSPRQVSDEQYF
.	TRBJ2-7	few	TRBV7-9	TGTGCCAGCAGCGTTGACAGGGAGGAGGACGAGCAGTACTTC	CASSVDREEDEQYF
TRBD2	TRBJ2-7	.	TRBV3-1	TGTGCCAGCAGCGCTTACCCAGCGGGAGCAAGAGAGCAGTACTTC	CASSAYPAGAREQYF
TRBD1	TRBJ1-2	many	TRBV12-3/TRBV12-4	TGTGCCAGCAGTGCACCGGGGACAGGGAGAGGCTACACCTTC	CASSAPGTGRGYTF
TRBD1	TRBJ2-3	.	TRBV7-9	TGTGCCAGCAGCTGGGTACAGGGGGCAGGTGATACGCAGTATTTT	CASSWVQGAGDTQYF
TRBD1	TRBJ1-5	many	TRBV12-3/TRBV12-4	TGTGCCAGCAGCCGACAGGGCCGCAATCAGCCCCAGCATTTT	CASSRQGRNQPQHF
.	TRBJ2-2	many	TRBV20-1	TGCAGTGGGTTTTTTAAGGCCGGGGAGCTGTTTTTT	CSGFFKAGELFF
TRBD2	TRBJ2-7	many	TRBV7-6	TGTGCCAGCAGCTTAGCCTTTAGCGGGGTCTCCTACGAGCAGTACTTC	CASSLAFSGVSYEQYF
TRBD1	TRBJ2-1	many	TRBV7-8	TGTGCCAGCAACCTAGGGGGCACTTACAATGAGCAGTTCTTC	CASNLGGTYNEQFF
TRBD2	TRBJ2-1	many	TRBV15	TGTGCCACCAGCGACTTCGGTTTTTCAGCGGGGGATAAATCCTACAATGAGCAGTTCTTC	CATSDFGFSAGDKSYNEQFF
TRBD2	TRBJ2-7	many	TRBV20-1	TGCAGTGCTGGTGGACTAGCCTACGAGCAGTACTTC	CSAGGLAYEQYF
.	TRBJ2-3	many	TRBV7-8	TGTGCCAGCAGCTTGGGGCAGGGCCGCACAGATACGCAGTATTTT	CASSLGQGRTDTQYF
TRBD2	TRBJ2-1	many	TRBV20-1	TGCAGTGCTAGAGTGGGGGGAGGACTAGCGGGAGTACGTGAGCAGTTCTTC	CSARVGGGLAGVREQFF
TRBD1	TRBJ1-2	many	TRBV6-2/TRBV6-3	TGTGCCAGCAGCAACGGACAGGCTCTAGGCACCTTC	CASSNGQALGTF
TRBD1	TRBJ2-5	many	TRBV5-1	TGCGCCAGCAGCAAAAGACAGGGGCTAAGCCAAGAGACCCAGTACTTC	CASSKRQGLSQETQYF
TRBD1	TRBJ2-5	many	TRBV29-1	TGCAGCGCCAGGACAGGGCGAGAGACCCAGTACTTC	CSARTGRETQYF
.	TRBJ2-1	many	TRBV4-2	TGTGCCAGCAGCCAAGAGGGTATAGTAGACTACAATGAGCAGTTCTTC	CASSQEGIVDYNEQFF
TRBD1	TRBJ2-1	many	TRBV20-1	TGCAGTGCTAGACACGGACAGGGGGCAGGTGAGCAGTTCTTC	CSARHGQGAGEQFF
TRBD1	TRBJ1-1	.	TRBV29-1	TGCAGCGCAATCGATGGACAGGGTCAAATGAACACTGAAGCTTTCTTT	CSAIDGQGQMNTEAFF
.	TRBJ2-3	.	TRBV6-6	TGTGCCAGCAGAGTACAGGGAGGTAGCACAGATACGCAGTATTTT	CASRVQGGSTDTQYF
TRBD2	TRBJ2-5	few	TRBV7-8	TGTGCCAGCAGCTTTAGCGGGGGGGCTCGAGAGACCCAGTACTTC	CASSFSGGARETQYF
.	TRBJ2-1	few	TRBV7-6	TGTGCCAGCAGCTTAGTCCGGGCGGCCCTCTACAATGAGCAGTTCTTC	CASSLVRAALYNEQFF
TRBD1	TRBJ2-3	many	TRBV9	TGTGCCAGCAGCGTAGGGGGACAGGGGTCTGATACGCAGTATTTT	CASSVGGQGSDTQYF
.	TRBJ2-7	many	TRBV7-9	TGTGCCAGCAGCTTAGGGGACTACGAGCAGTACTTC	CASSLGDYEQYF
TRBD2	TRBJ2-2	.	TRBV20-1	TGCAGTGCTAGAGATCGCAGTTTAATGGGCGGGAGGGGATCCGGGGAGCTGTTTTTT	CSARDRSLMGGRGSGELFF
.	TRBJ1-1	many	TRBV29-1	TGCAGCGTTTTACAGGGAGGCACTGAAGCTTTCTTT	CSVLQGGTEAFF
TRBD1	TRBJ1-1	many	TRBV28	TGTGCCAGCAGTTTATCCTCGGGACAGGGTGTCACTGAAGCTTTCTTT	CASSLSSGQGVTEAFF
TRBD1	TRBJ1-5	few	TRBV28	TGTGCCAGCAGTTTACGGCCCGGGACAGGGAGGAATCAGCCCCAGCATTTT	CASSLRPGTGRNQPQHF
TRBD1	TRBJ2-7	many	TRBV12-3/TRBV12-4	TGTGCCAGCAGCCTTCTTTGGAGACAGGGGGCCTACGAGCAGTACTTC	CASSLLWRQGAYEQYF
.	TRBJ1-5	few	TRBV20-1	TGCAGTGCTAGAGGGCAGGGCAATCAGCCCCAGCATTTT	CSARGQGNQPQHF
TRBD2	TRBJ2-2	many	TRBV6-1	TGTGCCAGCAGTAAATCAGCGGGAGTGAGTACCGGGGAGCTGTTTTTT	CASSKSAGVSTGELFF
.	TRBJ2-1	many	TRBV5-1	TGCGCCAGCAGCTCCCAGTCACAAGTGATCTCCTACAATGAGCAGTTCTTC	CASSSQSQVISYNEQFF
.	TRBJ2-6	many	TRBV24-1	TGTGCCACCACCCAAGAGGGCTCTGGGGCCAACGTCCTGACTTTC	CATTQEGSGANVLTF
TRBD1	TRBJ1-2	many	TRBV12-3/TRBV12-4	TGTGCCAGCAGTGACCTCGGGACAGGGGGCTATGGCTACACCTTC	CASSDLGTGGYGYTF
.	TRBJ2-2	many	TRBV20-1	TGCAGTGCTAGTCAGACCTTCGGGGAGCTGTTTTTT	CSASQTFGELFF
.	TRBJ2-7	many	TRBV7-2	TGTGCCAGCAGCTTAGAGCAGGGGCCGTCCTACGAGCAGTACTTC	CASSLEQGPSYEQYF
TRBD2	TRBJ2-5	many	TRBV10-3	TGTGCCACCCAGGGTTCGGGGGGAGAGACCCAGTACTTC	CATQGSGGETQYF
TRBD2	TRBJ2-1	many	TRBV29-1	TGCAGCGTTGATGGGACTAGCGGCTATGGGGACAATGAGCAGTTCTTC	CSVDGTSGYGDNEQFF
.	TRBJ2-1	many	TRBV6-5	TGTGCCAGCAGTTACCTACGCGGGGACTCCTACAATGAGCAGTTCTTC	CASSYLRGDSYNEQFF